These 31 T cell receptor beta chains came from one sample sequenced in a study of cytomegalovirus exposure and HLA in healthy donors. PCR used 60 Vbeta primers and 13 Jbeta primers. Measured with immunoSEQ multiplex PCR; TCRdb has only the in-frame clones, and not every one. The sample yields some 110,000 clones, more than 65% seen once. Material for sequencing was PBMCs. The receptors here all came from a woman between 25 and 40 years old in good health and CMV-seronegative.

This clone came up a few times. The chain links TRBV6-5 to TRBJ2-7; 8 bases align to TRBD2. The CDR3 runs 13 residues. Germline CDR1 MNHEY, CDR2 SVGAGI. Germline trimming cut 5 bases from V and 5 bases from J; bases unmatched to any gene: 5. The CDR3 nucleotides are TGTGCCAGCAGTCTCCAAGCGGGGGACGAGCAGTACTTC. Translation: CASSLQAGDEQYF.

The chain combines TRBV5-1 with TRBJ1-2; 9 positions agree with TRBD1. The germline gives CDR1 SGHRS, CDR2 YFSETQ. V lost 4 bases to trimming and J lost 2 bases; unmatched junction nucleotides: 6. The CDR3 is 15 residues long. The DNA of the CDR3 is TGCGCCAGCAGCCGAGACAGGGGGAGGAACTATGGCTACACCTTC. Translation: CASSRDRGRNYGYTF.

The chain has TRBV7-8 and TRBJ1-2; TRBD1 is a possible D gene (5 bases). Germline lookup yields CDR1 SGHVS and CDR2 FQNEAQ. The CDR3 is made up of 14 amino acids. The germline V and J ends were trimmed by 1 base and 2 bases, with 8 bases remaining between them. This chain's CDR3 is CASSLGGRNYGYTF. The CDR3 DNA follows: TGTGCCAGCAGCTTAGGGGGCAGAAACTATGGCTACACCTTC. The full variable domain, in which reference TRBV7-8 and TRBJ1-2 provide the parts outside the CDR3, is GAGVSQSPRYKVAKRGQDVALRCDPISGHVSLFWYQQALGQGPEFLTYFQNEAQLDKSGLPSDRFFAERPEGSVSTLKIQRTQQEDSAVYLCASSLGGRNYGYTFGSGTRLTVV.

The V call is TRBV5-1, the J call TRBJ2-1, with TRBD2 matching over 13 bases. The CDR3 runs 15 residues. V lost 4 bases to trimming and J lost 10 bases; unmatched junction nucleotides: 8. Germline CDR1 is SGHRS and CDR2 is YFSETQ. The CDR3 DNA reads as TGCGCCAGCAGCAAAACTAGCGGGGGGGCTCTCGAGCAGTTCTTC. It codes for CASSKTSGGALEQFF.

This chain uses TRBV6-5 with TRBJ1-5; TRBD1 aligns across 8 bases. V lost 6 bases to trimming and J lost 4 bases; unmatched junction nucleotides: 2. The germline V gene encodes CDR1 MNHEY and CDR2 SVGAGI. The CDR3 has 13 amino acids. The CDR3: CASRRDRNQPQHF. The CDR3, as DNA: TGTGCCAGCAGAAGGGACAGGAATCAGCCCCAGCATTTT.

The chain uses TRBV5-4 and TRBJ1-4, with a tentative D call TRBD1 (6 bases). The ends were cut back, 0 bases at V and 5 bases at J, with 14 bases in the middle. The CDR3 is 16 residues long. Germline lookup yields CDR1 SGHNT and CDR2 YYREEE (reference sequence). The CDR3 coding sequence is TGTGCCAGCAGCTTGGCTACCGACAGGCTAAATGAAAAACTGTTTTTT. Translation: CASSLATDRLNEKLFF.

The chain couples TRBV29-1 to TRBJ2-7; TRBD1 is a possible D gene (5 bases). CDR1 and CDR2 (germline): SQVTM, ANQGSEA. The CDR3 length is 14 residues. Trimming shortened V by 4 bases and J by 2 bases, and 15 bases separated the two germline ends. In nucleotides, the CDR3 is TGCAGCGTTGCCCCTCCAGGGTCCCCCTACGAGCAGTACTTC. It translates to CSVAPPGSPYEQYF.

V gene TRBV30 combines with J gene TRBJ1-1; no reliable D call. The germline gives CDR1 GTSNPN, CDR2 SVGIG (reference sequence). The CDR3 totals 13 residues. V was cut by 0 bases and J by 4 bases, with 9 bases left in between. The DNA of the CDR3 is TGTGCCTGGAGTGTCCCTCCGGGCACTGAAGCTTTCTTT. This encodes CAWSVPPGTEAFF.

The CDR3 region is CASSTDTAYGYTF. The CDR3 bases are TGCGCCAGCAGCACTGACACCGCATATGGCTACACCTTC. V usage is TRBV5-1 and J usage is TRBJ1-2; no definite D call. Trimming took off 4 bases at V and 5 bases at J, with 12 bases between the two ends. CDR3 length: 13 residues. Germline-derived CDR1 and CDR2 are SGHRS and YFSETQ.

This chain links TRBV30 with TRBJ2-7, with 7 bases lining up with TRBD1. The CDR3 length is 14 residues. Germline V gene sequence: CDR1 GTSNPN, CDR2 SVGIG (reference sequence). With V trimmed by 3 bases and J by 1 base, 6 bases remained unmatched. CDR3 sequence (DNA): TGTGCCTGGAGCGGGACAGAGTCTTCCTACGAGCAGTACTTC. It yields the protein CAWSGTESSYEQYF.

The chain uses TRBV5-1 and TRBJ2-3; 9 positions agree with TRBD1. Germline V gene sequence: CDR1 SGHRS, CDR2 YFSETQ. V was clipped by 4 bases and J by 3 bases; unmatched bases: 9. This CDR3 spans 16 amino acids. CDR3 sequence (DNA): TGCGCCAGCAGCGAGGTGGGACAGGGTTTAACAGATACGCAGTATTTT. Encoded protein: CASSEVGQGLTDTQYF.

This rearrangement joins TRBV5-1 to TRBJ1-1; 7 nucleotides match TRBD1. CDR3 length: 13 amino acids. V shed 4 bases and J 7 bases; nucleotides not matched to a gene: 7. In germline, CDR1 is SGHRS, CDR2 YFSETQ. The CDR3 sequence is CASSRIQGNEAFF. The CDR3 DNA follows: TGCGCCAGCAGCAGAATACAGGGGAATGAAGCTTTCTTT.

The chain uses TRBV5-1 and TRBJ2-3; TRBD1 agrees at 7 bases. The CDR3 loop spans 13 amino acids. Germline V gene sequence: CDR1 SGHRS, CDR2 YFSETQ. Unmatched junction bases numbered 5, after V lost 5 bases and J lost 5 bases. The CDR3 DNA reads TGCGCCAGCAGAAAGGGGGCGGAAGATACGCAGTATTTT. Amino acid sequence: CASRKGAEDTQYF.

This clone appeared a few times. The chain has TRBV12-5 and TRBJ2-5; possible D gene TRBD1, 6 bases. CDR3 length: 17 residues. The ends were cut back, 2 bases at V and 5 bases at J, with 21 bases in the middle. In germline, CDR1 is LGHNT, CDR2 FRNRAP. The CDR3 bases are TGTGCTAGTGGTTTGCCAAATAGACAGGAACTGGGGGAGACCCAGTACTTC. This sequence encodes CASGLPNRQELGETQYF.

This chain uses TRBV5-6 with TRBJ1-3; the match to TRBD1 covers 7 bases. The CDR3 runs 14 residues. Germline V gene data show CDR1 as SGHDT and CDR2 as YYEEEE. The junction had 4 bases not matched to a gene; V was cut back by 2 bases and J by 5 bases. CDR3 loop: CASSLQGTRNTIYF. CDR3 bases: TGTGCCAGCAGCTTACAGGGGACGAGAAACACCATATATTTT.

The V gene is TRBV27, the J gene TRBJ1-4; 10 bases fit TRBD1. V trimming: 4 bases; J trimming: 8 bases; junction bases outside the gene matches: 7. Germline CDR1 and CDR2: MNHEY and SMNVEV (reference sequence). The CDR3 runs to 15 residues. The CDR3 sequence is CASSSMTGGMEKLFF. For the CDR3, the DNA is TGTGCCAGCAGTTCGATGACAGGGGGCATGGAAAAACTGTTTTTT.

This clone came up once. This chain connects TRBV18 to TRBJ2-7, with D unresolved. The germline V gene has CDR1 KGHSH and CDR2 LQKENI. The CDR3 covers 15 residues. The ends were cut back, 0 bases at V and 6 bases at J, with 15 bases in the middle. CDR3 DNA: TGTGCCAGCTCACCACCAAATGACGGCGGTTCCGAGCAGTACTTC. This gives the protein CASSPPNDGGSEQYF.

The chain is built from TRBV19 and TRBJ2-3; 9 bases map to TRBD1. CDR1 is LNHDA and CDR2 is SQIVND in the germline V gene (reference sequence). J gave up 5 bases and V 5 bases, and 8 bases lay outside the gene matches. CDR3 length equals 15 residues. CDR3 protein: CASSPGTGLVDTQYF. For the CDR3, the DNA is TGTGCCAGTAGTCCTGGGACAGGGTTGGTAGATACGCAGTATTTT.

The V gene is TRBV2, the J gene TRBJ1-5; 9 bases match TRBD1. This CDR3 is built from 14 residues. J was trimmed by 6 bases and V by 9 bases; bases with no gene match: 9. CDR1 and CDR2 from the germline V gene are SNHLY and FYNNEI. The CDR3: CASTGGELSQPQHF. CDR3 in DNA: TGTGCCAGTACAGGGGGCGAATTGAGTCAGCCCCAGCATTTT.

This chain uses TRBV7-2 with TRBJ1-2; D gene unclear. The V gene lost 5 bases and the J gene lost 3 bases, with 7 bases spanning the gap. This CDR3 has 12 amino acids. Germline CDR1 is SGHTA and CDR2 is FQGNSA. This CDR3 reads CASSASHYGYTF. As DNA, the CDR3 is TGTGCCAGCAGCGCTAGCCACTATGGCTACACCTTC. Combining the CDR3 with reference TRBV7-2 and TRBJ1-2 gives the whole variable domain GAGVSQSPSNKVTEKGKDVELRCDPISGHTALYWYRQSLGQGLEFLIYFQGNSAPDKSGLPSDRFSAERTGGSVSTLTIQRTQQEDSAVYLCASSASHYGYTFGSGTRLTVV.

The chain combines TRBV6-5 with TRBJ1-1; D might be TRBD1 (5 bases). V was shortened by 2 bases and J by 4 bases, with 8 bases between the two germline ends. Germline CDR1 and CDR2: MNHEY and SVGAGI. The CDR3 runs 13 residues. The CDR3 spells CASSYRQGTEAFF. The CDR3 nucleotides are TGTGCCAGCAGTTACAGGCAGGGCACTGAAGCTTTCTTT.

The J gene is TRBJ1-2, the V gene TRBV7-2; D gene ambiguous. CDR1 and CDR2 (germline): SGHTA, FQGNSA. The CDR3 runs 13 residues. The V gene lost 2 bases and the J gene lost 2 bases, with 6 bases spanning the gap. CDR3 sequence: CASSLQSNYGYTF. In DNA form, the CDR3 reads TGTGCCAGCAGCTTACAGTCCAACTATGGCTACACCTTC.

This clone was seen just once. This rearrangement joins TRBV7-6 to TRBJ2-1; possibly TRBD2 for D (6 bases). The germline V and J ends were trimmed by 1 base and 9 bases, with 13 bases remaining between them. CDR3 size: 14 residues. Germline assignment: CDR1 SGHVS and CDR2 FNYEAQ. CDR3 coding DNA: TGTGCCAGCAGCTTAGTGAGGGCGGGAAGTGAGCAGTTCTTC. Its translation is CASSLVRAGSEQFF. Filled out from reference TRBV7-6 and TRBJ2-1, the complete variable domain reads GAGVSQSPRYKVTKRGQDVALRCDPISGHVSLYWYRQALGQGPEFLTYFNYEAQQDKSGLPNDRFSAERPEGSISTLTIQRTEQRDSAMYRCASSLVRAGSEQFFGPGTRLTVL.

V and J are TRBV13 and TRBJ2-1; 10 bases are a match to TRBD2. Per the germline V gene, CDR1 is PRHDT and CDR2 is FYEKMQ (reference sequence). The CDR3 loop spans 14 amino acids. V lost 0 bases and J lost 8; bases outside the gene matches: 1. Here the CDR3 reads CASSLGLAGDEQFF. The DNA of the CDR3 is TGTGCCAGCAGCTTAGGGCTAGCGGGAGATGAGCAGTTCTTC.

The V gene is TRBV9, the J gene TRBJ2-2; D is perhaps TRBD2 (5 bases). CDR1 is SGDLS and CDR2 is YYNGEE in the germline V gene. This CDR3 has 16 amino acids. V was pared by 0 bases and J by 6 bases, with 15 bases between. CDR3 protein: CASSVVSGVVPGELFF. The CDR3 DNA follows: TGTGCCAGCAGCGTAGTCAGCGGTGTGGTCCCCGGGGAGCTGTTTTTT.

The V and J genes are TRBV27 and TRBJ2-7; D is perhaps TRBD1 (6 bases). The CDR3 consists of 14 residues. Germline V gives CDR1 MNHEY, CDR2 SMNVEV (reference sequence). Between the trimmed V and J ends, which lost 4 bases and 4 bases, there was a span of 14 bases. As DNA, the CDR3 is TGTGCCAGCAGTTCGGGACACCGGAGATACGAGCAGTACTTC. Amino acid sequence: CASSSGHRRYEQYF.

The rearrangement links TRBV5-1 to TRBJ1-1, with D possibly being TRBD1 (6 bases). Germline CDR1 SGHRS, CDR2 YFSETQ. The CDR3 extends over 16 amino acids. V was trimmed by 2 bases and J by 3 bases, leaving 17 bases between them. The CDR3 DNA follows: TGCGCCAGCAGCTTACAGGGTACTAGCGGGTACACTGAAGCTTTCTTT. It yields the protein CASSLQGTSGYTEAFF.

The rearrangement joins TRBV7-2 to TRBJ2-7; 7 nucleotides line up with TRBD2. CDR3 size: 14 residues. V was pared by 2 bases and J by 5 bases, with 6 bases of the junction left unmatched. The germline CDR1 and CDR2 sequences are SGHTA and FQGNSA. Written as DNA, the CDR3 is TGTGCCAGCAGCTTAATGGGGGGGTCCAACGAGCAGTACTTC. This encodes CASSLMGGSNEQYF.

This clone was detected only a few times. In DNA, the CDR3 is TGTGCCAGCCGGGGGTTAGGGAAGGACACTGAAGCTTTCTTT. This sequence encodes CASRGLGKDTEAFF. The rearrangement joins TRBV6-5 to TRBJ1-1; possibly TRBD1 for D (5 bases). V lost 8 bases to trimming and J lost 3 bases, with 16 bases between them. CDR3 size: 14 residues. Germline assignment: CDR1 MNHEY and CDR2 SVGAGI.

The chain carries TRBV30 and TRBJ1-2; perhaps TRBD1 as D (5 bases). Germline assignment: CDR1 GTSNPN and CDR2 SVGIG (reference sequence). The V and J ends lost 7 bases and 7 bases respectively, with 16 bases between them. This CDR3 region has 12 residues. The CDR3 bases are TGTGCCTCCTCTCGGGGGATGGTTGGCTACACCTTC. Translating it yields CASSRGMVGYTF.

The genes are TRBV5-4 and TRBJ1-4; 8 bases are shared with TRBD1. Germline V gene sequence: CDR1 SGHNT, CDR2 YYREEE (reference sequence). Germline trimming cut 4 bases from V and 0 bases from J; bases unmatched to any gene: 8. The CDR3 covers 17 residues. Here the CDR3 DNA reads TGTGCCAGCAGCCTCGGCGGACAGGGAGCAACTAATGAAAAACTGTTTTTT. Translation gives CASSLGGQGATNEKLFF.